Listed below are T cell receptor beta chains from one sample, sequenced in a study of cytomegalovirus exposure and HLA in healthy donors. The protocol was immunoSEQ multiplex PCR, while the TCRdb copy is restricted to in-frame clones and leaves out a portion. The sample carries approximately 92,000 clones, 69% recorded once. The sample was PBMCs. The receptors stem from a man in his fifties in good health and CMV-seronegative. The CDR3 runs from the conserved cysteine through the conserved F or W. Each record gives: V gene, J gene, clone size, D gene, CDR3 protein, CDR3 DNA. A D gene is named only where the DNA matches it firmly. Size is omitted from some rows. Given values are once, few, many or a class for expanded clones.

v_gene: TRBV6-4; j_gene: TRBJ2-1; abundance: few; d_gene: TRBD2; CDR3aa: CASSDGGSSYNEQFF; CDR3nt: TGTGCCAGCAGTGACGGCGGGAGCTCCTACAATGAGCAGTTCTTC
v_gene: TRBV28; j_gene: TRBJ2-7; abundance: NA; d_gene: NA; CDR3aa: CASSFHYEQYF; CDR3nt: TGTGCCAGCAGTTTCCACTACGAGCAGTACTTC
v_gene: TRBV11-1; j_gene: TRBJ1-5; abundance: NA; d_gene: NA; CDR3aa: CATSRGKGQPQHF; CDR3nt: TGTGCCACCAGTCGGGGAAAAGGCCAGCCCCAGCATTTT
v_gene: TRBV27; j_gene: TRBJ1-1; abundance: NA; d_gene: NA; CDR3aa: CASSLSKLNEAFF; CDR3nt: TGTGCCAGCAGTTTATCGAAACTAAATGAAGCTTTCTTT
v_gene: TRBV7-9; j_gene: TRBJ1-1; abundance: NA; d_gene: NA; CDR3aa: CASSLTGRNTEAFF; CDR3nt: TGTGCCAGCAGCTTAACAGGGAGGAACACTGAAGCTTTCTTT
v_gene: TRBV2; j_gene: TRBJ2-1; abundance: NA; d_gene: NA; CDR3aa: CASSEESGISLF; CDR3nt: TGTGCCAGCAGTGAGGAGTCCGGCATTTCGCTCTTC
v_gene: TRBV5-1; j_gene: TRBJ1-6; abundance: NA; d_gene: NA; CDR3aa: CASSLLVRDSSYNSPLHF; CDR3nt: TGCGCCAGCAGCTTGTTGGTCAGGGATAGCTCCTATAATTCACCCCTCCACTTT
v_gene: TRBV5-1; j_gene: TRBJ2-5; abundance: once; d_gene: NA; CDR3aa: CASSSDTSWETQYF; CDR3nt: TGCGCCAGCAGCTCGGACACCTCCTGGGAGACCCAGTACTTC
v_gene: TRBV7-8; j_gene: TRBJ2-7; abundance: NA; d_gene: NA; CDR3aa: CASSLKFFDSHEQYF; CDR3nt: TGTGCCAGCAGCCTCAAATTTTTCGACAGCCACGAGCAGTACTTC
v_gene: TRBV19; j_gene: TRBJ2-5; abundance: few; d_gene: NA; CDR3aa: CASSAREETQYF; CDR3nt: TGTGCCAGTAGTGCCAGGGAAGAGACCCAGTACTTC
v_gene: TRBV29-1; j_gene: TRBJ2-1; abundance: NA; d_gene: NA; CDR3aa: CSVESQTDEQFF; CDR3nt: TGCAGCGTTGAATCTCAAACGGATGAGCAGTTCTTC
v_gene: TRBV4-2; j_gene: TRBJ2-7; abundance: NA; d_gene: TRBD1; CDR3aa: CASSQDRGQPYEQYF; CDR3nt: TGTGCCAGCAGCCAAGATCGGGGACAGCCCTACGAGCAGTACTTC
v_gene: TRBV9; j_gene: TRBJ2-2; abundance: NA; d_gene: NA; CDR3aa: CASSGLGGWTGELFF; CDR3nt: TGTGCCAGCAGCGGGCTGGGGGGATGGACCGGGGAGCTGTTTTTT
v_gene: TRBV7-3; j_gene: TRBJ2-5; abundance: NA; d_gene: NA; CDR3aa: CASSFDRQETQYF; CDR3nt: TGTGCCAGCAGCTTCGACAGGCAAGAGACCCAGTACTTC
v_gene: TRBV5-4; j_gene: TRBJ2-5; abundance: NA; d_gene: TRBD1; CDR3aa: CASSLGDRGMWETQYF; CDR3nt: TGTGCCAGCAGCCTGGGGGACAGGGGTATGTGGGAGACCCAGTACTTC
v_gene: TRBV4-2; j_gene: TRBJ1-4; abundance: NA; d_gene: NA; CDR3aa: CASSQGDRMGTNEKLFF; CDR3nt: TGTGCCAGCAGCCAAGGAGACAGGATGGGGACTAATGAAAAACTGTTTTTT
v_gene: TRBV6-5; j_gene: TRBJ1-2; abundance: NA; d_gene: NA; CDR3aa: CDSSYLTRSNYGYTF; CDR3nt: TGTGACAGCAGTTACTTGACACGTTCTAACTATGGCTACACCTTC
v_gene: TRBV7-3; j_gene: TRBJ2-1; abundance: few; d_gene: NA; CDR3aa: CASSFSAGGYNEQFF; CDR3nt: TGTGCCAGCAGCTTCTCGGCCGGGGGTTACAATGAGCAGTTCTTC
v_gene: TRBV5-4; j_gene: TRBJ2-1; abundance: once; d_gene: NA; CDR3aa: CASSSGGVLSYNEQFF; CDR3nt: TGTGCCAGCAGCTCTGGAGGGGTTCTCTCCTACAATGAGCAGTTCTTC
v_gene: TRBV6-1; j_gene: TRBJ2-5; abundance: NA; d_gene: TRBD2; CDR3aa: CASTELAGGGEAQYF; CDR3nt: TGTGCCAGCACCGAGCTAGCGGGAGGAGGAGAGGCCCAGTACTTC
v_gene: TRBV10-3; j_gene: TRBJ1-4; abundance: NA; d_gene: NA; CDR3aa: CAIRGSQATNEKLFF; CDR3nt: TGTGCCATCCGAGGGAGTCAGGCAACTAATGAAAAACTGTTTTTT
v_gene: TRBV10-3; j_gene: TRBJ2-3; abundance: few; d_gene: TRBD2; CDR3aa: CAISESIAGGRTDTQYF; CDR3nt: TGTGCCATCAGTGAGTCTATAGCGGGAGGGCGCACAGATACGCAGTATTTT
v_gene: TRBV5-1; j_gene: TRBJ1-2; abundance: NA; d_gene: NA; CDR3aa: CASSASPTGDGYTF; CDR3nt: TGCGCCAGCAGCGCCTCTCCTACAGGTGATGGCTACACCTTC
v_gene: TRBV14; j_gene: TRBJ1-6; abundance: NA; d_gene: NA; CDR3aa: CASSQNRVAPLHF; CDR3nt: TGTGCCAGCAGCCAGAACAGGGTAGCACCCCTCCACTTT
v_gene: TRBV5-1; j_gene: TRBJ2-5; abundance: NA; d_gene: NA; CDR3aa: CASSPGVQIQVETQYF; CDR3nt: TGCGCCAGCAGCCCCGGGGTGCAGATACAAGTGGAGACCCAGTACTTC
v_gene: TRBV4-1; j_gene: TRBJ2-5; abundance: NA; d_gene: NA; CDR3aa: CASSQGGQGGVETQYF; CDR3nt: TGCGCCAGCAGCCAAGGCGGACAGGGAGGGGTAGAGACCCAGTACTTC
v_gene: TRBV9; j_gene: TRBJ1-1; abundance: NA; d_gene: NA; CDR3aa: CASSPRAGADTEAFF; CDR3nt: TGTGCCAGCAGCCCACGTGCAGGGGCGGACACTGAAGCTTTCTTT
v_gene: TRBV28; j_gene: TRBJ2-7; abundance: NA; d_gene: NA; CDR3aa: CASSFRPLSSYEQYF; CDR3nt: TGTGCCAGCAGTTTTCGTCCCCTGAGCTCCTACGAGCAGTACTTC
v_gene: TRBV13; j_gene: TRBJ2-1; abundance: once; d_gene: NA; CDR3aa: CASTSPSLYNEQFF; CDR3nt: TGTGCCAGCACCTCCCCCTCCCTATACAATGAGCAGTTCTTC
v_gene: TRBV10-3; j_gene: TRBJ1-4; abundance: few; d_gene: TRBD1; CDR3aa: CAARDSGNEKLFF; CDR3nt: TGTGCCGCCCGGGACAGCGGCAATGAAAAACTGTTTTTT
v_gene: TRBV5-1; j_gene: TRBJ2-3; abundance: NA; d_gene: TRBD2; CDR3aa: CASSLVAGVSADTQYF; CDR3nt: TGCGCCAGCAGCTTGGTCGCGGGAGTTTCGGCAGATACGCAGTATTTT
v_gene: TRBV1; j_gene: TRBJ1-2; abundance: few; d_gene: NA; CDR3aa: CTSSQDDNLYGYTF; CDR3nt: TGCACCAGCAGCCAAGACGACAATCTTTATGGCTACACCTTC
v_gene: TRBV27; j_gene: TRBJ2-1; abundance: NA; d_gene: TRBD1; CDR3aa: CASSPQGDEQFF; CDR3nt: TGTGCCAGCAGCCCACAGGGGGATGAGCAGTTCTTC
v_gene: TRBV6-1; j_gene: TRBJ2-2; abundance: NA; d_gene: TRBD2; CDR3aa: CASSVLRGDSNTGELFF; CDR3nt: TGTGCCAGCAGTGTTCTGCGGGGGGACTCGAACACCGGGGAGCTGTTTTTT
v_gene: TRBV19; j_gene: TRBJ2-7; abundance: once; d_gene: TRBD1; CDR3aa: CASSKSGQGSLYEQYF; CDR3nt: TGTGCCAGTAGTAAATCCGGACAGGGAAGCCTCTACGAGCAGTACTTC
v_gene: TRBV11-3; j_gene: TRBJ2-5; abundance: NA; d_gene: TRBD2; CDR3aa: CASSPRGGRKTQYF; CDR3nt: TGTGCCAGCAGCCCACGGGGGGGCCGTAAGACCCAGTACTTC
v_gene: TRBV29-1; j_gene: TRBJ2-3; abundance: NA; d_gene: NA; CDR3aa: CSVEGISGGGPSTDTQYF; CDR3nt: TGCAGCGTTGAAGGTATCTCCGGCGGGGGCCCTAGCACAGATACGCAGTATTTT
v_gene: TRBV20-1; j_gene: TRBJ1-1; abundance: NA; d_gene: NA; CDR3aa: CSARRQGEAFF; CDR3nt: TGCAGTGCTAGACGTCAGGGAGAAGCTTTCTTT
v_gene: TRBV25-1; j_gene: TRBJ2-1; abundance: once; d_gene: NA; CDR3aa: CASGPRQGQFF; CDR3nt: TGTGCCAGCGGTCCCCGGCAGGGGCAGTTCTTC
v_gene: TRBV7-2; j_gene: TRBJ2-2; abundance: NA; d_gene: NA; CDR3aa: CASTLTANTGELFF; CDR3nt: TGTGCCAGCACCTTGACAGCGAACACCGGGGAGCTGTTTTTT
v_gene: TRBV6-5; j_gene: TRBJ2-7; abundance: NA; d_gene: TRBD1; CDR3aa: CASSRRTGDYEQYF; CDR3nt: TGTGCCAGCAGTCGCAGGACAGGGGACTACGAGCAGTACTTC
v_gene: TRBV6-5; j_gene: TRBJ2-4; abundance: NA; d_gene: NA; CDR3aa: CASSSPSEAKNIQYF; CDR3nt: TGTGCCAGCAGCTCACCCAGCGAAGCCAAAAACATTCAGTACTTC
v_gene: TRBV19; j_gene: TRBJ2-1; abundance: NA; d_gene: TRBD2; CDR3aa: CASSAERGLGYNEQFF; CDR3nt: TGTGCCAGTAGTGCCGAGCGGGGACTGGGCTACAATGAGCAGTTCTTC
v_gene: TRBV9; j_gene: TRBJ1-4; abundance: NA; d_gene: NA; CDR3aa: CASSVSQGEKLFF; CDR3nt: TGTGCCAGCAGCGTAAGCCAGGGTGAAAAACTGTTTTTT
v_gene: TRBV5-1; j_gene: TRBJ1-2; abundance: NA; d_gene: NA; CDR3aa: CASSLGQARGYTF; CDR3nt: TGCGCCAGCAGCTTGGGACAGGCTCGTGGCTACACCTTC
v_gene: TRBV9; j_gene: TRBJ1-5; abundance: NA; d_gene: TRBD1; CDR3aa: CASSVGTGGNQPQHF; CDR3nt: TGTGCCAGCAGCGTAGGGACAGGGGGCAATCAGCCCCAGCATTTT
v_gene: TRBV11-2; j_gene: TRBJ1-1; abundance: NA; d_gene: NA; CDR3aa: CASSLRRGRDTEAFF; CDR3nt: TGTGCCAGCAGCTTAAGGAGGGGTCGGGACACTGAAGCTTTCTTT
v_gene: TRBV2; j_gene: TRBJ1-1; abundance: NA; d_gene: TRBD1; CDR3aa: CASVRRSGGTEAFF; CDR3nt: TGTGCCAGCGTACGGCGTTCAGGGGGCACTGAAGCTTTCTTT
v_gene: TRBV9; j_gene: TRBJ2-1; abundance: few; d_gene: NA; CDR3aa: CASSDNSYNEQFF; CDR3nt: TGTGCCAGCAGCGATAACTCCTACAATGAGCAGTTCTTC